A selection of T cell receptor beta chains follows, all from one sample in a study of graft-versus-host responses after intestinal transplantation. Profiled with immunoSEQ multiplex PCR; TCRdb holds only in-frame clones, not every one. Of around 4,300 clones detected, 84% appear once; the ten largest clones hold 6.5% to 7.5%. Material: ileum tissue, obtained 105 days after intestinal transplantation. These receptors were collected from a human patient who received an intestinal transplant, so some T cells may come from the graft donor. The CDR3 runs from the conserved cysteine through the conserved F or W. Fields, in order: J gene, V gene, CDR3 protein.

j_call: TRBJ2-3; v_call: TRBV7-9; cdr3_aa: CASSLFLAAADTQYF
j_call: TRBJ1-1; v_call: TRBV10-3; cdr3_aa: CAISESIIGNTEAFF
j_call: TRBJ1-1; v_call: TRBV5-1; cdr3_aa: CASSRDSKAFF
j_call: TRBJ2-6; v_call: TRBV5-1; cdr3_aa: CASSLTGAGANVLTF
j_call: TRBJ1-1; v_call: TRBV14; cdr3_aa: CASSQEKEVGAEAFF
j_call: TRBJ2-7; v_call: TRBV5-6; cdr3_aa: CASSTQGEQYF
j_call: TRBJ1-5; v_call: TRBV14; cdr3_aa: CASSQGRISNQPQHF
j_call: TRBJ2-2; v_call: TRBV7-3; cdr3_aa: CASSLGQNTGELFF
j_call: TRBJ1-1; v_call: TRBV9; cdr3_aa: CASSVAGWGNTEAFF
j_call: TRBJ2-1; v_call: TRBV5-4; cdr3_aa: CASRLGAGGPYNEQFF
j_call: TRBJ1-2; v_call: TRBV5-1; cdr3_aa: CASSLGQGDYGYTF
j_call: TRBJ1-1; v_call: TRBV6-5; cdr3_aa: CASSPGGEAFF
j_call: TRBJ2-7; v_call: TRBV2; cdr3_aa: CASRDRGYEQYF
j_call: TRBJ1-1; v_call: TRBV4-3; cdr3_aa: CASSLRGNTEAFF
j_call: TRBJ2-5; v_call: TRBV6-1; cdr3_aa: CASSELAGGQETQYF
j_call: TRBJ2-4; v_call: TRBV10-1; cdr3_aa: CASSESPGQGLDIQYF
j_call: TRBJ2-2; v_call: TRBV4-3; cdr3_aa: CASSHLTSGEWNTGELFF
j_call: TRBJ2-1; v_call: TRBV2; cdr3_aa: CASSDLTPRRDNEQFF
j_call: TRBJ2-7; v_call: TRBV5-8; cdr3_aa: CASSLADSPAYEQYF
j_call: TRBJ1-4; v_call: TRBV7-2; cdr3_aa: CASSPTGRNEKLFF
j_call: TRBJ1-1; v_call: TRBV14; cdr3_aa: CASSLNRGRLNTEAFF
j_call: TRBJ2-1; v_call: TRBV7-9; cdr3_aa: CASSYSMGTKYNEQFF
j_call: TRBJ1-2; v_call: TRBV6-5; cdr3_aa: CASSSRGGGYTF
j_call: TRBJ1-2; v_call: TRBV30; cdr3_aa: CAWSVQVGYTF
j_call: TRBJ1-2; v_call: TRBV2; cdr3_aa: CASSEPLNGFYGYTF
j_call: TRBJ2-7; v_call: TRBV25-1; cdr3_aa: CASSPDRGNEQYF
j_call: TRBJ2-5; v_call: TRBV2; cdr3_aa: CASRLPGWGGTQYF
j_call: TRBJ2-1; v_call: TRBV12-2; cdr3_aa: CASRYRGEQFF
j_call: TRBJ1-3; v_call: TRBV25-1; cdr3_aa: CASSDNSGNTIYF
j_call: TRBJ1-3; v_call: TRBV25-1; cdr3_aa: CASSGDSSGNTIYF
j_call: TRBJ2-4; v_call: TRBV2; cdr3_aa: CASSENIQYF
j_call: TRBJ1-3; v_call: TRBV29-1; cdr3_aa: CSVIVSGNTIYF
j_call: TRBJ2-7; v_call: TRBV25-1; cdr3_aa: CASRPDGYEQYF
j_call: TRBJ1-1; v_call: TRBV21-1; cdr3_aa: CASSKSGFTTEAFF
j_call: TRBJ2-7; v_call: TRBV6-1; cdr3_aa: CASSRGSSYEQYF
j_call: TRBJ1-1; v_call: TRBV7-3; cdr3_aa: CASSLQGVRSTEAFF
j_call: TRBJ1-5; v_call: TRBV2; cdr3_aa: CASSGDSNQPQHF
j_call: TRBJ2-7; v_call: TRBV5-6; cdr3_aa: CASSFRQGTYEQYF
j_call: TRBJ1-1; v_call: TRBV4-3; cdr3_aa: CASSLEQGRAEAFF
j_call: TRBJ2-2; v_call: TRBV2; cdr3_aa: CASSRETGELFF
j_call: TRBJ2-2; v_call: TRBV10-2; cdr3_aa: CASSDYNYPNTGELFF
j_call: TRBJ2-2; v_call: TRBV5-4; cdr3_aa: CASSLAAGRWTGELFF
j_call: TRBJ2-7; v_call: TRBV20-1; cdr3_aa: CSASRTGEQYF
j_call: TRBJ1-6; v_call: TRBV27; cdr3_aa: CASSLWDRGSPLHF
j_call: TRBJ2-7; v_call: TRBV9; cdr3_aa: CASSVDYVSEQYF
j_call: TRBJ2-7; v_call: TRBV28; cdr3_aa: CASSRQVAPYEQYF
j_call: TRBJ1-4; v_call: TRBV5-6; cdr3_aa: CASSPARDKNEKLFF
j_call: TRBJ2-5; v_call: TRBV5-6; cdr3_aa: CASSLVVSGQETQYF
j_call: TRBJ1-2; v_call: TRBV7-7; cdr3_aa: CASSPRLDNYNYGYTF
j_call: TRBJ2-1; v_call: TRBV4-1; cdr3_aa: CASSQDPPAGGPHNEQFF
j_call: TRBJ2-7; v_call: TRBV6-1; cdr3_aa: CASSQTNEQYF
j_call: TRBJ1-5; v_call: TRBV23-1; cdr3_aa: CASSLPPRQPNSNQPQHF
j_call: TRBJ2-3; v_call: TRBV25-1; cdr3_aa: CASTLGQGAGTDTQYF